This T cell receptor (beta chain) was observed in a study of blood T cells in healthy people across ages. It was with a sample-barcoded 5' primer and a J-beta primer mix that a second PCR of roughly 7 to 12 cycles was run. From the 5' RACE reads, TCRdb called clonotypes with MiXCR, one entry per CDR3 protein. The sample comprises 1 million or so distinct CDR3 sequences, roughly a quarter of which are singletons, and around 0.75% rests with the top ten. V shed 3 bases and J shed 4 bases, with 18 bases lying between them. This CDR3 is 15 amino acids long. Germline CDR1 is DFQATT and CDR2 is SNEGSKA (reference sequence). In this sample, this clonotype turned up a few times. The same specimen was also included in a second study, on T cells of mothers and their children.

The chain uses TRBV20-1 and TRBJ2-5; D is ambiguous. This TCR came from a girl aged 2-15 years in good health. The sequencing sample was made of blood. CDR3 bases: TGCAGTGCTAGTGGCTCTGAGGAACCAGTAGAGACCCAGTACTTC. Translated, it gives CSASGSEEPVETQYF.